These 12 T cell receptor beta chains came from one sample sequenced in a study of cytomegalovirus exposure and HLA in healthy donors. The PCR was carried out with 60 Vbeta primers and 13 Jbeta primers. Assay used: immunoSEQ multiplex PCR; TCRdb lists only in-frame clones, some missing. The sample includes some 170,000 clones, 70% to 85% of them seen just once. Sequencing was carried out using PBMCs. The receptors were gathered from a woman aged 55-70 years in good health and CMV-seropositive.

With respect to this clone: At one end the junction does not follow the germline gene, possibly because of a read error. This sequence joins TRBV5-3 and TRBJ2-2; 7 nucleotides agree with TRBD1. TRBV5-3 is noted as an ORF with a role that remains uncertain. This CDR3 contains 12 residues. The CDR3 bases are TGCAACTCCGGGACAGCACTTCCGGAGCTGTTTTTT. It is translated as CNSGTALPELFF.

The rearrangement joins TRBV5-1 to TRBJ2-1; the match to TRBD2 covers 10 bases. The CDR3 covers 16 residues. CDR1 and CDR2 (germline): SGHRS, YFSETQ. Trimming cost V 0 bases and J 7 bases; bases outside gene matches: 7. The CDR3 is CASSLELAGVKNEQFF. The CDR3 DNA follows: TGCGCCAGCAGCTTGGAGCTAGCGGGAGTTAAGAATGAGCAGTTCTTC.

The J gene is TRBJ1-6, the V gene TRBV21-1. TRBV21-1 is classified as a pseudogene. The CDR3 is 17 residues long. DNA of the CDR3: TGTGCCAGCAGCAAAGGGCGGGACCAAGAGGATAATTCACCCCTCCACTTT. Its translation is CASSKGRDQEDNSPLHF.

The chain employs TRBV2 and TRBJ2-5; 8 nucleotides align to TRBD1. The CDR3 is 13 amino acids. Germline loops: CDR1 SNHLY, CDR2 FYNNEI. The V segment lost 6 bases and the J segment 5 bases; nucleotides outside the gene matches: 5. The CDR3 sequence is CASRETGVETQYF. The CDR3 DNA sequence: TGTGCCAGCAGAGAGACAGGGGTCGAGACCCAGTACTTC.

The V gene is TRBV11-2, the J gene TRBJ2-2; 7 nucleotides align to TRBD1. CDR1 is SGHAT and CDR2 is FQNNGV in the germline V gene. The CDR3 has 15 residues. V was clipped by 5 bases and J by 6 bases; unmatched bases: 9. The CDR3 loop reads CASSPREGGPGELFF. Written as DNA, the CDR3 is TGTGCCAGCAGCCCCCGGGAAGGGGGCCCCGGGGAGCTGTTTTTT.

This clone was detected a few times. This sequence joins TRBV10-3 and TRBJ2-1, with a weak D call TRBD2 (6 bases). CDR3 length: 15 residues. V dropped 3 bases and J dropped 9 bases, with 18 bases sitting between them. Looked up from germline, CDR1 is ENHRY and CDR2 is SYGVKD. The CDR3 here is CAISERDSVSGEQFF. DNA for the CDR3: TGTGCCATCAGTGAACGGGACTCCGTCAGCGGTGAGCAGTTCTTC.

V and J are TRBV11-2 and TRBJ2-1; 13 nucleotides agree with TRBD2. The CDR3 has 18 amino acids. Unmatched junction bases numbered 10, after V lost 5 bases and J lost 3 bases. CDR1 is SGHAT and CDR2 is FQNNGV in the germline V gene. The CDR3 DNA is TGTGCCAGCAGCCGTCCAACTAGCGGGGGGGCCGACTACAATGAGCAGTTCTTC. It translates to CASSRPTSGGADYNEQFF.

The chain combines TRBV2 with TRBJ2-7; 9 bases match TRBD2. The germline V gene encodes CDR1 SNHLY and CDR2 FYNNEI. The CDR3 runs to 14 residues. V lost 7 bases, J lost 4 bases, and 8 bases stayed unmatched. Here the CDR3 reads CASKLGTSSYEQYF. The CDR3 DNA reads TGTGCCAGCAAACTTGGGACTAGCTCTTACGAGCAGTACTTC.

The rearrangement joins TRBV18 to TRBJ1-4; TRBD1 is a possible D gene (6 bases). The CDR3 extends over 13 amino acids. The V gene lost 5 bases and the J gene lost 8 bases, with 12 bases spanning the gap. Looked up from germline, CDR1 is KGHSH and CDR2 is LQKENI. CDR3 protein: CASSGRTAEKLFF. DNA of the CDR3: TGTGCCAGCTCAGGACGGACAGCAGAAAAACTGTTTTTT.

The chain is built from TRBV28 and TRBJ1-2; 8 bases line up with TRBD1. Losses at the gene ends were 7 bases for V and 0 bases for J; bases not matched to a gene: 4. CDR3 length: 14 amino acids. Germline assignment: CDR1 MDHEN and CDR2 SYDVKM. The CDR3 protein is CASIQGATNYGYTF. In nucleotides, the CDR3 is TGTGCCAGCATCCAGGGGGCAACTAACTATGGCTACACCTTC.

This sequence joins TRBV28 and TRBJ1-5, with D tentatively TRBD1 (5 bases). The germline V and J ends were trimmed by 2 bases and 5 bases, with 10 bases remaining between them. The CDR3 extends over 14 amino acids. Germline lookup yields CDR1 MDHEN and CDR2 SYDVKM. In DNA form, the CDR3 reads TGTGCCAGCAGTTTAGGGGGGTTTGATCAGCCCCAGCATTTT. Its protein is CASSLGGFDQPQHF.

The CDR3 DNA reads as TGTGCCAGCAGCCCACCGGGACTAGCGGGAGGAGATACGCAGTATTTT. Its translation: CASSPPGLAGGDTQYF. This chain uses TRBV7-6 with TRBJ2-3; 15 nucleotides align to TRBD2. The CDR3 has 16 amino acids. V lost 5 bases and J lost 5; bases outside the gene matches: 5. Germline V CDR1 and CDR2: SGHVS, FNYEAQ.